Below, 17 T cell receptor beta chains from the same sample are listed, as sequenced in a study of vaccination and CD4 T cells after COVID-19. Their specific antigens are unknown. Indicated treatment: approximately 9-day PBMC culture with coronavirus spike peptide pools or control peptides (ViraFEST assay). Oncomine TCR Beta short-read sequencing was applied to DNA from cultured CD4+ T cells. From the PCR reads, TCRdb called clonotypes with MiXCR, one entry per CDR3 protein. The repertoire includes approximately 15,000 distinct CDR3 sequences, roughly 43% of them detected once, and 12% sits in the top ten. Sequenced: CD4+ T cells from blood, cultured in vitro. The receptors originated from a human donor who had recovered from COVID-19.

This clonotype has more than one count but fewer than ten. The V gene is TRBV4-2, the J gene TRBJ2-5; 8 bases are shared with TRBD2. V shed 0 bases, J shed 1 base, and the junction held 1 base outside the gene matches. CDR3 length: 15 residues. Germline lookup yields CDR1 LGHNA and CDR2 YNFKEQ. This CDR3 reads CASSQDRGGQETQYF. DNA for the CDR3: TGTGCCAGCAGCCAAGATCGGGGGGGCCAAGAGACCCAGTACTTC.

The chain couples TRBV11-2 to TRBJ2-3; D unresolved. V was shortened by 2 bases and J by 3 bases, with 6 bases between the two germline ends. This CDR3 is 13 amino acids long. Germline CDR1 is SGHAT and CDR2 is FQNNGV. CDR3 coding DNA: TGTGCCAGCAGCTTAAGTGCGACAGATACGCAGTATTTT. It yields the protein CASSLSATDTQYF.

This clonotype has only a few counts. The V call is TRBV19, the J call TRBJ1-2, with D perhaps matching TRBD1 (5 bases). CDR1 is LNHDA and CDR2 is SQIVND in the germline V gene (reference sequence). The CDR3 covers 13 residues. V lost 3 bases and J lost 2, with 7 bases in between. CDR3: CASSMWGNYGYTF. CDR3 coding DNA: TGTGCCAGTAGTATGTGGGGCAACTATGGCTACACCTTC.

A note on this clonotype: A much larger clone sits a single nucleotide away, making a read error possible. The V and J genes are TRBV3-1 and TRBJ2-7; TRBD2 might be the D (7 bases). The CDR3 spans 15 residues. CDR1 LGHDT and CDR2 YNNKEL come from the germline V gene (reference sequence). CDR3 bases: TGTGCCAGCAGCCGGAGAGAGGGGGACCGGACTAGTCCCCAGTTC. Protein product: CASSRREGDRTSPQF.

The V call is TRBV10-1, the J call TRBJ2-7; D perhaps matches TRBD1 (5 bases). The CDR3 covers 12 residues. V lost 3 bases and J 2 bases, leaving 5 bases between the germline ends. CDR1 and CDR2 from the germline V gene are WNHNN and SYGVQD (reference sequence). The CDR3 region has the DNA TGCGCCAGCAGTGACAGGGCCTACGAGCAGTACTTC. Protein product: CASSDRAYEQYF.

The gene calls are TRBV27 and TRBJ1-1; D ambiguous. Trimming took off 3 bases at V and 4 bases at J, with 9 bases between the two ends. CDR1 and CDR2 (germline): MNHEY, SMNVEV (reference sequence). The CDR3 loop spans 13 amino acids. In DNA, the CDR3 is TGTGCCAGCAGTTTCGGGGATCTCACTGAAGCTTTCTTT. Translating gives CASSFGDLTEAFF.

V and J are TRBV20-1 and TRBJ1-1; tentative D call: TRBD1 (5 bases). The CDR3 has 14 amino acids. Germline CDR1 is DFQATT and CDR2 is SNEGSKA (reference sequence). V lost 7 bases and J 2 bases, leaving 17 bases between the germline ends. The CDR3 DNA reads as TGCAGTGAGAAGGGACCGACGTACAACACTGAAGCTTTCTTT. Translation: CSEKGPTYNTEAFF.

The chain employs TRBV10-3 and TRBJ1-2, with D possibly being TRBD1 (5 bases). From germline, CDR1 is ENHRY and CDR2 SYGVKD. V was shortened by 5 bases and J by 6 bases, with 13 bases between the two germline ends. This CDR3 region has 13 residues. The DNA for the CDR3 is TGTGCCATCAGTCCCGATCAGGGTGATGGCTACACCTTC. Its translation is CAISPDQGDGYTF.

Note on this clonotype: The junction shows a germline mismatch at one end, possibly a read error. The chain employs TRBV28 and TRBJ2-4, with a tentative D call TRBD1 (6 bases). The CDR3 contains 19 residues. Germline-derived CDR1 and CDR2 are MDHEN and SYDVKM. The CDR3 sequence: CASGLWGRPNVGAKNIQYF. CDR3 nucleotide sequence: TGTGCCAGCGGTTTATGGGGGCGCCCGAATGTGGGAGCCAAAAACATTCAGTACTTC.

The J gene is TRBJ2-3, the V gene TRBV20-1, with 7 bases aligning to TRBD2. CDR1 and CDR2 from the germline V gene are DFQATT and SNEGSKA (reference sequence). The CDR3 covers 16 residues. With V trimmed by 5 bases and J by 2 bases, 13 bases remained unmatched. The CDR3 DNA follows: TGCAGTGCTCAAAACCGGGCTAGCGGTCTCACAGATACGCAGTATTTT. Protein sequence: CSAQNRASGLTDTQYF.

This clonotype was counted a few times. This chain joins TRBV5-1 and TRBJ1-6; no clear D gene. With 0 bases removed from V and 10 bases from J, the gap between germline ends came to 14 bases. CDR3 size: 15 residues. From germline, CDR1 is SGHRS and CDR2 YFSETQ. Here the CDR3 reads CASSLVGGSQSPLHF. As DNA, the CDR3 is TGCGCCAGCAGCTTGGTCGGTGGCAGTCAATCACCCCTCCACTTT.

CDR3 residues: CASSARLAGATTDTQYF. The CDR3, as DNA: TGTGCCAGCAGCGCCCGACTAGCGGGGGCCACCACAGATACGCAGTATTTT. The chain has TRBV11-3 and TRBJ2-3; 12 nucleotides match TRBD2. The V and J ends lost 5 bases and 2 bases, in that order; junction bases with no gene match: 8. Germline V gene sequence: CDR1 SGHNT, CDR2 YENEEA. This CDR3 region has 17 residues.

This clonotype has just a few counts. The CDR3 sequence is CASSTLGAALDYGYTF. CDR3 sequence (DNA): TGTGCCAGTAGTACCCTGGGGGCCGCGTTGGACTATGGCTACACCTTC. The rearrangement links TRBV19 to TRBJ1-2; the D gene is possibly TRBD1 (6 bases). Germline CDR1 is LNHDA and CDR2 is SQIVND (reference sequence). Trimming removed 4 bases at V and 3 bases at J, with 18 bases between. The CDR3 is 16 residues long.

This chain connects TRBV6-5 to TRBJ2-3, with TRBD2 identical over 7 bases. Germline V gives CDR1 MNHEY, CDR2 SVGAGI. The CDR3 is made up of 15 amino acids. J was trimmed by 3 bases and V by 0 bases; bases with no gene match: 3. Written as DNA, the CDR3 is TGTGCCAGCAGTTACTCGGGCGGGAGAACAGATACGCAGTATTTT. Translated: CASSYSGGRTDTQYF.

The CDR3 reads CASRPGQGSQPQHF. The CDR3, as DNA: TGTGCCAGCCGCCCGGGACAGGGGAGTCAGCCCCAGCATTTT. The chain carries TRBV28 and TRBJ1-5, with 10 nucleotides matching TRBD1. This CDR3 is built from 14 residues. The germline V gene encodes CDR1 MDHEN and CDR2 SYDVKM. Trimming cost V 8 bases and J 6 bases; bases outside gene matches: 7.

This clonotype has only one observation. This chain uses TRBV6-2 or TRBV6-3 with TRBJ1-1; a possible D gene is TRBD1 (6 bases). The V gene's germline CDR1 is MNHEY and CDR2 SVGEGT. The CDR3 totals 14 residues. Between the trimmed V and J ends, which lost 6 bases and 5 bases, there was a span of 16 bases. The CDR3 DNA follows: TGTGCCAGCAGGTTTCCCGCACAGGGTACTGAAGCTTTCTTT. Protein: CASRFPAQGTEAFF.

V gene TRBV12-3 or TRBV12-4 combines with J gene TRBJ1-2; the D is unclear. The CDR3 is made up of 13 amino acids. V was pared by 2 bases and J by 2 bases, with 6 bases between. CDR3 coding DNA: TGTGCCAGCAGTTTATCGAACAACTATGGCTACACCTTC. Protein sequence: CASSLSNNYGYTF.